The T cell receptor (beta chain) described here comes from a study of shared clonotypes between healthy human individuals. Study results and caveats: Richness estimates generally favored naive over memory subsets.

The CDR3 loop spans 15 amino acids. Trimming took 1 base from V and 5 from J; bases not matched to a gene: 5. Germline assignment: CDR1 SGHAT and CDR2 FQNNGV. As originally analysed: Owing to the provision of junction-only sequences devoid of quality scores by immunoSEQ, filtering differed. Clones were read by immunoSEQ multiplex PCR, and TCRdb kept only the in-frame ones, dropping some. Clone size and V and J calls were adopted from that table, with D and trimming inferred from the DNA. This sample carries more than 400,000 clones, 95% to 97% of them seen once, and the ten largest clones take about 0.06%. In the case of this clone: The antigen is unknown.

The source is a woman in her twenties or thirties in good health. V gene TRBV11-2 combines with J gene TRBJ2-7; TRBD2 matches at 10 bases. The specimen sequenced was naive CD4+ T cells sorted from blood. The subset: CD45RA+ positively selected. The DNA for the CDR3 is TGTGCCAGCAGCTTAGGGCTAGCGGGAGTGGACGAGCAGTACTTC. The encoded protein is CASSLGLAGVDEQYF.